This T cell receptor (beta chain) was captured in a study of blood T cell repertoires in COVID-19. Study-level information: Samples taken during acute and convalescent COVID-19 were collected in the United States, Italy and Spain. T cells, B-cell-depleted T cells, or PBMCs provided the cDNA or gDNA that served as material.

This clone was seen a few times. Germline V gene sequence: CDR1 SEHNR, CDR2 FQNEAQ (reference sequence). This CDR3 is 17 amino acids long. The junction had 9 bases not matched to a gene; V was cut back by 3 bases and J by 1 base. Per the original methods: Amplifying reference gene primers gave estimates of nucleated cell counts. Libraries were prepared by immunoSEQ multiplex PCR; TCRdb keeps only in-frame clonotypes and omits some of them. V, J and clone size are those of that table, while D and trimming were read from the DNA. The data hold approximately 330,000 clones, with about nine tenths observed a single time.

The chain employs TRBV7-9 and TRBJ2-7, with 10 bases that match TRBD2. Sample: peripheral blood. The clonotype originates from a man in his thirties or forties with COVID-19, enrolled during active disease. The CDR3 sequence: CASSFFRTSGGSYEQYF. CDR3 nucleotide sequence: TGTGCCAGCAGCTTTTTCCGGACTAGCGGAGGTTCCTACGAGCAGTACTTC.